This T cell receptor beta chain is from a study of cytomegalovirus exposure and HLA in healthy donors. The CDR3 contains 16 residues. V shed 2 bases and J 3 bases; nucleotides not matched to a gene: 6. Germline V gene sequence: CDR1 MRHNA, CDR2 SNTAGT. 60 Vbeta and 13 Jbeta primers were used in PCR. This table comes from immunoSEQ multiplex PCR, and its TCRdb copy is limited to in-frame clones, with some not included. This table has about 210,000 clones, over 75% appearing once. The chain couples TRBV6-4 to TRBJ2-1, with TRBD2 identical over 8 bases. Sequencing was done on a sample of PBMCs. This receptor was identified in a boy aged 5-17 years in good health and CMV-seronegative. CDR3 nucleotide sequence: TGTGCCAGCAGTGACAGTGCGGGGGGCATCTACAATGAGCAGTTCTTC. This gives the protein CASSDSAGGIYNEQFF.